The 26 T cell receptor beta chains presented below share a single source sample, sequenced in a study of OX40 agonist ivuxolimab in advanced cancers. Clones were read by immunoSEQ multiplex PCR, and TCRdb kept only the in-frame ones, dropping some. The table has over 55,000 clones, 80% to 90% seen once. The sequencing used CD4+ or CD8+ T cells sorted from blood, collected in a trial of the OX40 agonist ivuxolimab. Source of these receptors: an adult with an advanced solid tumor such as melanoma, head and neck, liver or kidney cancer.

This rearrangement joins TRBV5-8 to TRBJ1-2; a weak D match, TRBD1 (5 bases). Germline V gene data show CDR1 as SGHTS and CDR2 as YDEGEE. Trimming stripped 0 bases from V and 4 bases from J, with 7 bases between. This CDR3 is built from 13 residues. The CDR3 region has the DNA TGTGCCAGCAGCTTGGACAGGTCCTATGGCTACACCTTC. Residues: CASSLDRSYGYTF.

V is TRBV11-3 and J is TRBJ1-3; D perhaps matches TRBD1 (6 bases). V was cut by 2 bases and J by 4 bases, with 12 bases left in between. In germline, CDR1 is SGHNT, CDR2 YENEEA. The CDR3 consists of 15 residues. CDR3 bases: TGTGCCAGCAGCTTACGTACAGGGTCCGGAAACACCATATATTTT. Its translation: CASSLRTGSGNTIYF.

This clone was picked up one time. The chain is built from TRBV29-1 and TRBJ1-2; TRBD1 is a possible D gene (5 bases). The length of the CDR3 is 13 residues. The germline V gene encodes CDR1 SQVTM and CDR2 ANQGSEA. Trimming took off 0 bases at V and 11 bases at J, with 16 bases between the two ends. The CDR3 spells CSVEEPGRNKYTF. The CDR3 DNA sequence: TGCAGCGTTGAAGAGCCGGGGCGAAATAAGTACACCTTC. The whole variable domain, remainder taken from reference TRBV29-1 and TRBJ1-2, is SAVISQKPSRDICQRGTSLTIQCQVDSQVTMMFWYRQQPGQSLTLIATANQGSEATYESGFVIDKFPISRPNLTFSTLTVSNMSPEDSSIYLCSVEEPGRNKYTFGSGTRLTVV.

The rearrangement uses TRBV14 and TRBJ1-2; a weak D match, TRBD1 (5 bases). The CDR3 loop spans 14 amino acids. Germline lookup yields CDR1 SGHDN and CDR2 FVKESK. With 0 bases removed from V and 7 bases from J, the gap between germline ends came to 12 bases. The CDR3 region has the DNA TGTGCCAGCAGCCAAGATTGGCAGGGAGGTGGCTACACCTTC. Its translation is CASSQDWQGGGYTF.

This clone was seen just once. The rearrangement uses TRBV5-4 and TRBJ1-6; the D is unclear. Germline CDR1 reads SGHNT; CDR2 reads YYREEE (reference sequence). V dropped 4 bases and J dropped 5 bases, with 16 bases sitting between them. The CDR3 contains 16 residues. The CDR3 DNA reads TGTGCCAGCAGCCCCCCGATTGGTGGGGATAATTCACCCCTCCACTTT. Translating gives CASSPPIGGDNSPLHF.

In its sample, this clone ranks as medium-sized. The CDR3 bases are TGTGCCAGCAGCTTAGGGGCTGGAAACACCATATATTTT. This codes for CASSLGAGNTIYF. The chain recombines TRBV7-9 with TRBJ1-3; no clear D. The germline V gene has CDR1 SEHNR and CDR2 FQNEAQ (reference sequence). This CDR3 region has 13 residues. Trimming took off 1 base at V and 2 bases at J, with 3 bases between the two ends.

In this sample, this clone turned up a few times. This rearrangement joins TRBV7-8 to TRBJ1-5; 7 nucleotides line up with TRBD1. The J segment lost 6 bases and the V segment lost 2 bases, leaving 10 bases of the junction unmatched. This CDR3 has 16 amino acids. Germline V CDR1 and CDR2: SGHVS, FQNEAQ. The CDR3 protein is CASSLRQGGTSQPQHF. CDR3 nucleotides: TGTGCCAGCAGCTTACGACAGGGAGGAACGAGTCAGCCCCAGCATTTT.

The table lists this clone with a few counts. The V and J genes are TRBV13 and TRBJ2-5; 9 positions match TRBD2. The CDR3 has 14 amino acids. In germline, CDR1 is PRHDT, CDR2 FYEKMQ (reference sequence). V dropped 4 bases and J dropped 3; count of bases not matched to a gene: 3. CDR3 nucleotides: TGTGCCAGCAGCTGGACTAGCGATAAAGAGACCCAGTACTTC. It encodes CASSWTSDKETQYF.

The chain recombines TRBV4-2 with TRBJ2-1, with D perhaps given as TRBD1 or TRBD2 (5 bases each). The germline V gene encodes CDR1 LGHNA and CDR2 YNFKEQ. The germline V and J ends were trimmed by 6 bases and 1 base, with 10 bases remaining between them. The CDR3 length is 14 residues. The CDR3 region is CASSRGESYNEQFF. Written as DNA, the CDR3 is TGTGCCAGCAGTCGAGGGGAATCCTACAATGAGCAGTTCTTC.

V is TRBV9 and J is TRBJ1-5; D is ambiguous. The germline V gene has CDR1 SGDLS and CDR2 YYNGEE. The CDR3 has 13 residues. V was clipped by 3 bases and J by 5 bases, with 9 bases between them. DNA for the CDR3: TGTGCCAGCAGCGAGGGAGAATATCAGCCCCAGCATTTT. It codes for CASSEGEYQPQHF.

The rearrangement uses TRBV2 and TRBJ2-7, with D maybe TRBD1 (6 bases). Germline lookup yields CDR1 SNHLY and CDR2 FYNNEI. Trimming shortened V by 7 bases and J by 6 bases, and 10 bases separated the two germline ends. The CDR3 consists of 11 residues. The CDR3 DNA is TGTGCCAGCAAGGGACAAATCGAGCAGTACGTC. It encodes CASKGQIEQYV.

Concerning this clone: At the DNA level, this CDR3 is encoded by other sequences in the same sample as well. V and J are TRBV19 and TRBJ2-2; D may be TRBD1 (5 bases). CDR3 length: 16 amino acids. Trimming stripped 6 bases from V and 6 bases from J, with 20 bases between. From germline, CDR1 is LNHDA and CDR2 SQIVND (reference sequence). This CDR3 reads CASSPRQTVKAGELFF. The DNA for the CDR3 is TGTGCCAGTAGCCCTCGACAGACTGTGAAGGCCGGGGAGCTGTTTTTT.

The chain is built from TRBV11-3 and TRBJ2-7; 8 bases are shared with TRBD1. CDR1 and CDR2 (germline): SGHNT, YENEEA. J gave up 4 bases and V 3 bases, and 5 bases lay outside the gene matches. There are 14 residues in the CDR3. The chain's CDR3 is CASSFRQGYYEQYV. In DNA form, the CDR3 reads TGTGCCAGCAGCTTTCGACAGGGGTATTACGAGCAGTACGTC.

V usage is TRBV7-8 and J usage is TRBJ2-3; D possibly corresponds to TRBD1 (5 bases). Germline CDR1 reads SGHVS; CDR2 reads FQNEAQ. V was shortened by 8 bases and J by 2 bases, with 14 bases between the two germline ends. The CDR3 loop spans 14 amino acids. CDR3 loop: CASLGQGVTDTQYF. CDR3 DNA: TGTGCCAGCTTGGGCCAGGGCGTCACAGATACGCAGTATTTT.

The CDR3 is CASSRQTAAQTGELFF. DNA of the CDR3: TGTGCCAGCAGCCGACAGACGGCTGCTCAAACCGGGGAGCTGTTTTTT. The chain links TRBV7-3 to TRBJ2-2; possibly TRBD1 for D (5 bases). V lost 5 bases and J 5 bases, leaving 18 bases between the germline ends. Germline V lookup: CDR1 SGHTA, CDR2 FQGTGA. This CDR3 is built from 16 residues.

The chain carries TRBV28 and TRBJ2-5; D remains ambiguous. The germline V gene encodes CDR1 MDHEN and CDR2 SYDVKM. Trimming took off 2 bases at V and 2 bases at J, with 6 bases between the two ends. There are 13 residues in the CDR3. As DNA, the CDR3 is TGTGCCAGCAGTTTAGACGGTCAAGAGACCCAGTACTTC. It codes for CASSLDGQETQYF.

The chain couples TRBV4-2 to TRBJ2-7, with D possibly TRBD2 on 6 matching bases. V dropped 0 bases and J dropped 8 bases, with 14 bases sitting between them. The CDR3 has 14 amino acids. Germline CDR1 is LGHNA and CDR2 is YNFKEQ. CDR3 amino acids: CASSQEVSGRQQYV. Here the CDR3 DNA reads TGTGCCAGCAGCCAAGAAGTTTCTGGGAGGCAGCAGTACGTC.

The V call is TRBV30, the J call TRBJ2-2; D remains unclear. The CDR3 sequence is 15 residues long. The germline CDR1 and CDR2 sequences are GTSNPN and SVGIG (reference sequence). Trimming shortened V by 3 bases and J by 4 bases, and 15 bases separated the two germline ends. CDR3 coding DNA: TGTGCCTGGAGCACTACCTGGGTTTCCACCGGGGAGCTGTTTTTT. Protein product: CAWSTTWVSTGELFF.

V is TRBV2 and J is TRBJ2-7, with 11 bases identical to TRBD2. The germline gives CDR1 SNHLY, CDR2 FYNNEI. The CDR3 consists of 14 residues. J was trimmed by 2 bases and V by 7 bases; bases with no gene match: 4. The CDR3, as DNA: TGTGCCAGCACGAGACTAGCGGGAACCTACGAGCAGTACTTC. This encodes CASTRLAGTYEQYF.

Concerning this clone: Other DNA sequences in this sample translate to the same CDR3. V gene TRBV15 combines with J gene TRBJ2-3; 13 bases line up with TRBD2. CDR1 LNHNV and CDR2 YYDKDF come from the germline V gene (reference sequence). V lost 3 bases to trimming and J lost 1 base; unmatched junction nucleotides: 1. The CDR3 covers 16 residues. The DNA of the CDR3 is TGTGCCACCAGCAGGGGGACTAGCGGGGGCACAGATACGCAGTATTTT. Translating gives CATSRGTSGGTDTQYF.

This clone showed up just once. This rearrangement joins TRBV27 to TRBJ2-1; 7 bases agree with TRBD2. With V trimmed by 6 bases and J by 7 bases, 12 bases remained unmatched. Germline values: CDR1 MNHEY, CDR2 SMNVEV (reference sequence). The CDR3 consists of 15 residues. The CDR3 region has the DNA TGTGCCAGCAGAGAGTTGCGGGAGTCGGTAAATGAGCAGTTCTTC. As protein: CASRELRESVNEQFF.

The J gene is TRBJ2-2, the V gene TRBV10-3, with TRBD1 matching over 11 bases. CDR1 is ENHRY and CDR2 is SYGVKD in the germline V gene. The V segment lost 2 bases and the J segment 6 bases; nucleotides outside the gene matches: 2. The CDR3 length is 15 residues. CDR3 nucleotide sequence: TGTGCCATCAGTGAGGGGACAGGGGGGTCCGGGGAGCTGTTTTTT. This sequence encodes CAISEGTGGSGELFF.

This clone has only one observation. This sequence joins TRBV25-1 and TRBJ2-1; 12 bases are shared with TRBD2. With 10 bases clipped from V and 5 bases from J, the junction kept 6 bases outside the gene matches. CDR3 size: 14 residues. The germline V gene has CDR1 MGHDK and CDR2 SYGVNS. CDR3 sequence (DNA): TGTGCCACCGTAGGACTAGCGGGGAACAATGAGCAGTTCTTC. Protein product: CATVGLAGNNEQFF.

This clone has just a few counts. The chain uses TRBV19 and TRBJ2-1; no definite D call. V lost 5 bases and J 5 bases, leaving 22 bases between the germline ends. Germline CDR1 reads LNHDA; CDR2 reads SQIVND (reference sequence). This CDR3 spans 17 amino acids. The CDR3 sequence is CASSPPRGSKSHNEQFF. CDR3 sequence (DNA): TGTGCCAGTAGTCCCCCACGCGGTAGCAAGAGCCACAATGAGCAGTTCTTC.

With respect to this clone: At one end the junction does not follow the germline gene, possibly because of a read error. The genes are TRBV11-2 and TRBJ1-1, with TRBD1 as a possible D gene (5 bases). This CDR3 spans 14 amino acids. Germline V gene sequence: CDR1 SGHAT, CDR2 FQNNGV. In DNA, the CDR3 is TGTGCCAGCAACTTACCAGGGAAGAACACTGAAGCTTTCTTT. It is translated as CASNLPGKNTEAFF. Drawing the rest from reference TRBV11-2 and TRBJ1-1, the complete variable domain is EAGVAQSPRYKIIEKRQSVAFWCNPISGHATLYWYQQILGQGPKLLIQFQNNGVVDDSQLPKDRFSAERLKGVDSTLKIQPAKLEDSAVYLCASNLPGKNTEAFFGQGTRLTVV.

The chain couples TRBV6-5 to TRBJ2-4; D is ambiguous. Trimming removed 5 bases at V and 0 bases at J, with 11 bases between. The CDR3 extends over 15 amino acids. Germline CDR1 is MNHEY and CDR2 is SVGAGI. The CDR3 DNA is TGTGCCAGCAGTCCCCCGGGCCAAGCCAAAAACATTCAGTACTTC. Its protein product is CASSPPGQAKNIQYF.